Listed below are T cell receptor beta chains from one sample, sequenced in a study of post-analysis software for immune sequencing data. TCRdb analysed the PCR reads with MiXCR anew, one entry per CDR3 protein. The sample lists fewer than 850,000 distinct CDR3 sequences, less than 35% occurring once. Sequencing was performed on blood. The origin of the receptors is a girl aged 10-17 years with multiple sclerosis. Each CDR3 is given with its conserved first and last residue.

CASSYRNPRGGSSFWTQYF	TRBV6-5	-
CSATDRAEDYGYTF	TRBV20-1	TRBJ1-2
CSVASGYGELFF	TRBV29-1	TRBJ2-2
CASSQDRQAFYNEQFF	TRBV4-1	TRBJ2-1
CASSLAINEQYF	TRBV7-9	TRBJ2-7
CATSDPTGGSPETQYF	TRBV24-1	TRBJ2-5
CASSWGSASNEKLFF	TRBV5-4	TRBJ1-4
CATSDPRAGGNGYTF	TRBV24-1	TRBJ1-2
CATSRDPDYGYTF	TRBV15	TRBJ1-2
CASSSRTGGNDGYTF	TRBV7-2	TRBJ1-2
CASSYKGGGSPLHF	TRBV6-6	TRBJ1-6
CASSPHKYSNQPQHF	TRBV6-5	TRBJ1-5
CSVVQASDTQYF	TRBV29-1	TRBJ2-3
CASSPQTSGLTHEQFF	TRBV12-3/TRBV12-4	TRBJ2-1
CASEPQNGRHNEQFF	TRBV14	TRBJ2-1
CASSSGRGPETQYF	TRBV28	TRBJ2-5
CASSHRDRGYGYTF	TRBV3-1	TRBJ1-2
CASGFSGVLQETQYF	TRBV12-5	TRBJ2-5
CASIQDRGYAEQFF	TRBV2	TRBJ2-1
CASSLLTTSLSSSYNEQFF	TRBV12-3/TRBV12-4	TRBJ2-1
CASSMVGETQYF	TRBV19	TRBJ2-5
CASSAFGGLTKNIQYF	TRBV13	TRBJ2-4
CASSVGWGTNTGELFF	TRBV9	TRBJ2-2
CASSLGRGFKGEPQHF	TRBV28	TRBJ1-5
CASSLRTEPSAYEQYF	TRBV6-1	TRBJ2-7
CASSLDRNQETQYF	TRBV5-1	TRBJ2-5
CASSPLSGSWGDTQYF	TRBV18	TRBJ2-3
CAISSGVDLYNEQFF	TRBV10-3	TRBJ2-1
CASTTGLVGTEAFF	TRBV5-1	TRBJ1-1
CATSEAGPTGYTF	TRBV24-1	TRBJ1-2
CASRNTETQYF	TRBV6-1	TRBJ2-4
CSAQDYEQYF	TRBV20-1	TRBJ2-7
CASSPTINFEAFF	TRBV18	TRBJ1-1
CSARATGVTTEAFF	TRBV20-1	TRBJ1-1
CASSPSQGSNQPQHF	TRBV4-1	TRBJ1-5
CASSLDLPGGHGYTF	TRBV7-2	TRBJ1-2
CAWSVIGGDEQFF	TRBV30	TRBJ2-1
CASSLTGFNEKLFF	TRBV7-2	TRBJ1-4
CSARRLAESSYNEQFF	TRBV20-1	TRBJ2-1
CASGPQAKNIQYF	TRBV6-2/TRBV6-3	TRBJ2-4
CASSHIQGNANYGYTF	TRBV12-3/TRBV12-4	TRBJ1-2
CSASPTNTGELFF	TRBV20-1	TRBJ2-2
CAGGSVNEQFF	TRBV12-3/TRBV12-4	TRBJ2-1
CASSEPGIPYEQYF	TRBV25-1	-
CSARPRDRGFSNTGELFF	TRBV20-1	TRBJ2-2
CASSDRYSNQPQHF	TRBV27	TRBJ1-5
CSVEGLYEQYF	TRBV29-1	TRBJ2-7
CASSVGVDRGPNYGYTF	TRBV9	TRBJ1-2